This T cell receptor beta chain stems from a study of blood T cell repertoires in COVID-19. Assay used: immunoSEQ multiplex PCR; TCRdb lists only in-frame clones, some missing. The table lists roughly 200,000 clones, approximately 81% of them singletons. V lost 5 bases, J lost 7 bases, and 9 bases stayed unmatched. CDR1 is LNHDA, CDR2 SQIVND, per germline (reference sequence). This CDR3 region has 15 residues. The sequence came from a woman aged 80 or older with acute or convalescent COVID-19. Sequencing was carried out using peripheral blood. This sequence joins TRBV19 and TRBJ2-2, with 8 bases identical to TRBD1. The CDR3 coding sequence is TGTGCCAGTAGTGTGACAGGGGCGCCTGGCGGGGAGCTGTTTTTT. Protein: CASSVTGAPGGELFF.